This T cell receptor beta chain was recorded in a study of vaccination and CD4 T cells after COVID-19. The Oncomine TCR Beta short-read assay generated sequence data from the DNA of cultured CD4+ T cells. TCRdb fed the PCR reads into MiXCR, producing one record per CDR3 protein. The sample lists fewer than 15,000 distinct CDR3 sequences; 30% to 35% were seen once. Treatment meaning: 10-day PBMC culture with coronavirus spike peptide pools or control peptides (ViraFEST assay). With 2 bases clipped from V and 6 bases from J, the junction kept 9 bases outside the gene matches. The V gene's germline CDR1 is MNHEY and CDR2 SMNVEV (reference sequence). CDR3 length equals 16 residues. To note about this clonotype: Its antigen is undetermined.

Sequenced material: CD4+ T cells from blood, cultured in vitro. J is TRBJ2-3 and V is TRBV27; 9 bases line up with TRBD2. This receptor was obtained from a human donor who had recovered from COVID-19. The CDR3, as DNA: TGTGCCAGCAGTTTACGTGGCGGGAGGGCCCGGGATACGCAGTATTTT. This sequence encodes CASSLRGGRARDTQYF.